This TCR beta chain was obtained from a study of response to subunit inactivated influenza vaccine. Overall study results and limits: Few additional T cells are recruited per seasonal influenza vaccination, authors suggested.

TCRdb re-derived calls from the RT-PCR reads in MiXCR, one entry per CDR3 protein. The sample has hundreds of thousands of distinct CDR3 sequences, 10% to 15% seen once. The J segment lost 7 bases and the V segment lost 11 bases, leaving 9 bases of the junction unmatched. In germline, CDR1 is SGHAT, CDR2 FQDESV (reference sequence). The CDR3 totals 13 residues. Concerning this clonotype itself: Its antigen is as yet unknown.

The TCR sequence derives from a man aged 50-60 years who received an inactivated influenza vaccine. This sample comprised PBMCs from blood, obtained on the day of vaccination. V is TRBV11-1 and J is TRBJ2-1; 9 nucleotides match TRBD2. CDR3 loop: CASTGLAGNEQFF. The CDR3 nucleotides are TGTGCCTCGACGGGGCTAGCGGGAAATGAGCAGTTCTTC.